A single sample is the source of the 27 T cell receptor beta chains below, sequenced in a study of breast tumors, draining lymph nodes, adjacent tissues. MiXCR, run by TCRdb on the multiplex PCR reads, gives a single entry per CDR3 protein. The sample consists of approximately 21,000 distinct CDR3 sequences, 40% to 45% of them appearing once. Specimen: breast tumor tissue. The receptors originated from a female donor with breast cancer. Some clones in this sample may be carry-over from other donors' samples.

The sample holds one count of this clonotype. This chain connects TRBV29-1 to TRBJ1-2; D remains ambiguous. The germline V and J ends were trimmed by 5 bases and 4 bases, with 14 bases remaining between them. The CDR3 consists of 13 residues. Germline assignment: CDR1 SQVTM and CDR2 ANQGSEA. Here the CDR3 reads CSVPKTAFYGYTF. As DNA, the CDR3 is TGCAGCGTTCCCAAGACGGCATTCTATGGCTACACCTTC.

This clonotype was observed at least ten times. The V gene is TRBV20-1, the J gene TRBJ2-2; D could derive from TRBD1 or TRBD2 (6 bases each). V dropped 0 bases and J dropped 5 bases, with 19 bases sitting between them. The CDR3 sequence is 17 residues long. Germline CDR1 is DFQATT and CDR2 is SNEGSKA (reference sequence). For the CDR3, the DNA is TGCAGTGCTAGAGACCGAAGTGGGCAGGGGAGGACCGGGGAGCTGTTTTTT. This sequence encodes CSARDRSGQGRTGELFF.

This clonotype was counted ten times or more. The chain couples TRBV6-6 to TRBJ2-7; D gene unclear. The CDR3 is 10 amino acids. Germline CDR1 reads MNHNY; CDR2 reads SVGAGI (reference sequence). Trimming left V 8 bases short and J 12 bases short, with 14 bases between. CDR3 region: CASGTRPLYF. The CDR3 bases are TGTGCCAGCGGAACTCGTCCTCTGTACTTC.

V usage is TRBV5-1 and J usage is TRBJ2-7; no clear D. CDR1 is SGHRS and CDR2 is YFSETQ in the germline V gene. This CDR3 contains 15 residues. Trimming removed 3 bases at V and 4 bases at J, with 17 bases between. The CDR3 coding sequence is TGCGCCAGCAGCTCAAACTCCGGGTCGTCGTACGAGCAGTACTTC. This encodes CASSSNSGSSYEQYF.

Many counts were recorded for this clonotype. This chain connects TRBV20-1 to TRBJ2-6, with 14 nucleotides matching TRBD2. Trimming cost V 1 base and J 3 bases; bases outside gene matches: 5. The CDR3 has 18 amino acids. Per the germline V gene, CDR1 is DFQATT and CDR2 is SNEGSKA (reference sequence). CDR3 amino acids: CSARGTSGRPGGANVLTF. CDR3 nucleotides: TGCAGTGCTAGAGGGACTAGCGGGAGGCCGGGTGGGGCCAACGTCCTGACTTTC.

J is TRBJ1-2 and V is TRBV12-3 or TRBV12-4; D call uncertain. The V gene lost 6 bases and the J gene lost 1 base, with 9 bases spanning the gap. The CDR3 length is 13 residues. The chain's CDR3 is CASRPQVNYGYTF. The CDR3 DNA reads as TGTGCCAGCAGACCCCAAGTTAACTATGGCTACACCTTC.

This clonotype occurred many times. The V and J genes are TRBV5-1 and TRBJ1-3; possibly TRBD1 for D (5 bases). The ends were cut back, 0 bases at V and 2 bases at J, with 9 bases in the middle. The CDR3 sequence is 15 residues long. Germline CDR1 and CDR2: SGHRS and YFSETQ. In nucleotides, the CDR3 is TGCGCCAGCAGCTTGGAGCCAGGGACTGGAAACACCATATATTTT. Encoded protein: CASSLEPGTGNTIYF.

This clonotype was observed many times. This chain connects TRBV30 to TRBJ2-7, with 9 bases identical to TRBD2. The CDR3 totals 13 residues. The germline CDR1 and CDR2 sequences are GTSNPN and SVGIG (reference sequence). The V gene end was trimmed by 7 bases and the J gene end by 2 bases; junction bases not matched to a gene: 6. DNA for the CDR3: TGTGCCTTGCGGCTAGCGGGACCCTACGAGCAGTACTTC. Translating gives CALRLAGPYEQYF.

This clonotype was recorded at least ten times. One base away lies a much larger clone, so this may be a sequencing read error. This sequence joins TRBV30 and TRBJ2-5, with D possibly TRBD1 on 6 matching bases. Trimming stripped 4 bases from V and 2 bases from J, with 11 bases between. CDR3 length: 13 amino acids. Per germline, CDR1 GTSNPN and CDR2 SVGIG (reference sequence). Here the CDR3 DNA reads TGTGCCTGGAATACTAGGGGGCAAGAGACCCAGTACTTC. Translation gives CAWNTRGQETQYF.

This clonotype appeared many times. The chain has TRBV12-3 or TRBV12-4 and TRBJ2-7; 10 positions agree with TRBD1. The CDR3 loop spans 14 amino acids. Trimming took 7 bases from V and 1 from J; bases not matched to a gene: 4. DNA of the CDR3: TGTGCCAGCAATCCGGGACAGGGGTCCTACGAGCAGTACTTC. Its protein is CASNPGQGSYEQYF.

This clonotype was counted a single time. This chain uses TRBV7-8 with TRBJ1-5; D gene uncertain. The germline V gene encodes CDR1 SGHVS and CDR2 FQNEAQ. The CDR3 runs 15 residues. V was clipped by 1 base and J by 1 base, with 8 bases between them. CDR3 DNA sequence: TGTGCCAGCAGCTTAGAGGGTCTGAGCAATCAGCCCCAGCATTTT. Protein: CASSLEGLSNQPQHF.

This clonotype was observed many times. The chain carries TRBV7-8 and TRBJ1-2; 7 bases are a match to TRBD1. This CDR3 comprises 14 residues. J lost 2 bases, V lost 5 bases, and 5 bases had no gene match. Per the germline V gene, CDR1 is SGHVS and CDR2 is FQNEAQ. The CDR3 loop is CASSAQGKNYGYTF. CDR3 DNA: TGTGCCAGCAGCGCACAGGGGAAGAACTATGGCTACACCTTC.

This clonotype was counted many times. This chain's CDR3 is CSARDWLGSSYEQYF. The CDR3, as DNA: TGCAGTGCTAGAGATTGGCTAGGCAGCTCCTACGAGCAGTACTTC. The gene calls are TRBV20-1 and TRBJ2-7; D not certain. CDR3 length: 15 amino acids. V was cut by 0 bases and J by 0 bases, with 12 bases left in between. Germline V gives CDR1 DFQATT, CDR2 SNEGSKA (reference sequence).

Relative to its sample, this clonotype is medium-sized. The gene calls are TRBV19 and TRBJ1-2; no reliable D call. V dropped 3 bases and J dropped 8 bases, with 13 bases sitting between them. CDR1 and CDR2 (germline): LNHDA, SQIVND (reference sequence). The CDR3 totals 13 residues. The CDR3 bases are TGTGCCAGTAGTATTGTGGAGGTCGGGGGCTACACCTTC. This sequence encodes CASSIVEVGGYTF.

Note on this clonotype: This sequence may be a read error, since a much larger clone differs from it by one base. V usage is TRBV14 and J usage is TRBJ2-7; a weak D match, TRBD2 (5 bases). The CDR3 runs 14 residues. Per the germline V gene, CDR1 is SGHDN and CDR2 is FVKESK. The CDR3 coding sequence is TGTGCCAGCAGCCTTAGGAGGAGCTCCTACGAGCAGTCCTTC. Translation: CASSLRRSSYEQSF.

This clonotype was seen ten or more times. Since a much larger clone is just one base distant, this may be a read error. This chain uses TRBV20-1 with TRBJ1-2; 9 bases match TRBD1. CDR1 and CDR2 from the germline V gene are DFQATT and SNEGSKA (reference sequence). The CDR3 totals 16 residues. Trimming cost V 4 bases and J 5 bases; bases outside gene matches: 14. CDR3 bases: TGCAGTGCTACGGTGGGGACAGGGATGACTAGGTATGGCTACACCTTC. Translated: CSATVGTGMTRYGYTF.

The V and J genes are TRBV7-9 and TRBJ2-5; the D is unclear. V lost 1 base and J lost 4, with 16 bases in between. This CDR3 contains 16 residues. Germline V gives CDR1 SEHNR, CDR2 FQNEAQ (reference sequence). The CDR3 is CASSLEFSDRPETQYF. The CDR3 coding sequence is TGTGCCAGCAGCTTAGAGTTCAGCGATCGCCCAGAGACCCAGTACTTC.

The gene calls are TRBV13 and TRBJ1-2; D is ambiguous. Per germline, CDR1 PRHDT and CDR2 FYEKMQ (reference sequence). V was shortened by 2 bases and J by 6 bases, with 10 bases between the two germline ends. The CDR3 is 13 amino acids. CDR3 nucleotides: TGTGCCAGCAGCTTACGGTCGCGGGATGGCTACACCTTC. It translates to CASSLRSRDGYTF.

Of note for this clonotype: Likely a read error: the CDR3 ends without its conserved phenylalanine or tryptophan. The chain joins TRBV20-1 to TRBJ1-6, with no clear D. The CDR3 runs 15 residues. Germline values: CDR1 DFQATT, CDR2 SNEGSKA (reference sequence). V lost 1 base and J lost 1, with 8 bases in between. CDR3 DNA: TGCAGTGCTAGAGTTCGAGGATCCTATAATTCACCCCTCCACTCT. Its translation is CSARVRGSYNSPLHS.

The V and J genes are TRBV20-1 and TRBJ2-3; TRBD2 might be the D (5 bases). CDR3 length: 16 amino acids. The germline V gene has CDR1 DFQATT and CDR2 SNEGSKA (reference sequence). Trimming removed 0 bases from V and 1 base from J, with 14 bases in between. DNA for the CDR3: TGCAGTGCTAGAGATATACGGCGGGCCGGCACAGATACGCAGTATTTT. Its protein product is CSARDIRRAGTDTQYF.

As regards this clonotype: A single base separates this from a much larger clone, so it may be a read error. This chain connects TRBV5-8 to TRBJ1-5; D is uncertain. The ends were cut back, 0 bases at V and 6 bases at J, with 7 bases in the middle. This CDR3 has 13 amino acids. CDR1 is SGHTS and CDR2 is YDEGEE in the germline V gene. CDR3 sequence: CASSLGDTQPQHF. In DNA form, the CDR3 reads TGTGCCAGCAGCTTGGGCGACACTCAGCCCCAGCATTTT.

This clonotype is judged medium-sized. The chain links TRBV30 to TRBJ2-5, with D possibly being TRBD2 (5 bases). There are 11 residues in the CDR3. Germline assignment: CDR1 GTSNPN and CDR2 SVGIG (reference sequence). The ends were cut back, 2 bases at V and 12 bases at J, with 13 bases in the middle. The CDR3 DNA follows: TGTGCCTGGAGTTCGGGCCCGACTAAGTACTTC. It is translated as CAWSSGPTKYF.

This chain joins TRBV5-1 and TRBJ2-3, with TRBD2 matching over 12 bases. CDR3 size: 17 residues. Looked up from germline, CDR1 is SGHRS and CDR2 is YFSETQ. The J segment lost 5 bases and the V segment lost 0 bases, leaving 7 bases of the junction unmatched. The CDR3 sequence: CASSLVRLAGVKDTQYF. In nucleotides, the CDR3 is TGCGCCAGCAGCTTGGTTCGACTAGCGGGAGTTAAAGATACGCAGTATTTT.

CDR3 amino acids: CSARPGGSTDTQYF. CDR3 DNA: TGCAGTGCCAGACCGGGGGGTAGCACAGATACGCAGTATTTT. J is TRBJ2-3 and V is TRBV20-1, with 7 bases that match TRBD2. The CDR3 is 14 amino acids. Germline CDR1 is DFQATT and CDR2 is SNEGSKA (reference sequence). The J segment lost 0 bases and the V segment lost 6 bases, leaving 6 bases of the junction unmatched.

This clonotype was seen at least ten times. This rearrangement joins TRBV20-1 to TRBJ2-5; the D gene is possibly TRBD1 (6 bases). Trimming stripped 3 bases from V and 3 bases from J, with 14 bases between. Per the germline V gene, CDR1 is DFQATT and CDR2 is SNEGSKA (reference sequence). The CDR3 totals 14 residues. Here the CDR3 reads CSASDWGPEETQYF. The CDR3 coding sequence is TGCAGTGCTAGCGATTGGGGGCCCGAAGAGACCCAGTACTTC.

V is TRBV2 and J is TRBJ1-2, with 8 bases that match TRBD1. With V trimmed by 6 bases and J by 5 bases, 5 bases remained unmatched. This CDR3 comprises 13 residues. Germline CDR1 is SNHLY and CDR2 is FYNNEI. The CDR3 protein is CASSFGTGYGYTF. DNA for the CDR3: TGTGCCAGCAGCTTTGGGACAGGATATGGCTACACCTTC.

The chain couples TRBV30 to TRBJ2-5; D remains ambiguous. Germline V lookup: CDR1 GTSNPN, CDR2 SVGIG (reference sequence). The CDR3 runs to 11 residues. Trimming cost V 0 bases and J 7 bases, with 6 bases left between them. The CDR3, as DNA: TGTGCCTGGAGTGTTGGCGGGACCCAGTACTTC. Translating it yields CAWSVGGTQYF.